This TCR beta chain was captured in a study of naive and memory T cell subsets. Regarding the study as a whole: Over 95% of naive TCR sequences appeared only once after error correction, unlike memory subsets. A few larger clonotypes appeared in naive repertoires, especially CD8, possibly memory cells re-expressing CD45RA.

The CDR3 is made up of 14 amino acids. Germline CDR1 is SGHTA and CDR2 is FQGTGA. Trimming removed 5 bases from V and 4 bases from J; junction bases left unmatched: 4. This clonotype has more than one count but fewer than ten. As yet, its antigen is unknown. The beta constant-region primer was an equimolar mix of two oligonucleotides covering TRBC1 and TRBC2. Four rounds of PCR amplified the ligated cDNA using nested alpha and beta constant-region primers plus SP2. TCRdb re-called the UMI-ligation and nested PCR reads with MiXCR, one entry per CDR3 protein. Among 95,000 to 110,000 distinct CDR3 sequences, roughly 14% were seen once, and the ten largest hold approximately 2.8%.

V gene TRBV7-3 combines with J gene TRBJ1-5, with 8 nucleotides matching TRBD1. The receptor was isolated from a human donor in good health. The specimen sequenced was naive CD8+ T cells from blood. CDR3 DNA: TGTGCCAGCAGCCCACAGGGGGTTAATCAGCCCCAGCATTTT. Encoded protein: CASSPQGVNQPQHF.